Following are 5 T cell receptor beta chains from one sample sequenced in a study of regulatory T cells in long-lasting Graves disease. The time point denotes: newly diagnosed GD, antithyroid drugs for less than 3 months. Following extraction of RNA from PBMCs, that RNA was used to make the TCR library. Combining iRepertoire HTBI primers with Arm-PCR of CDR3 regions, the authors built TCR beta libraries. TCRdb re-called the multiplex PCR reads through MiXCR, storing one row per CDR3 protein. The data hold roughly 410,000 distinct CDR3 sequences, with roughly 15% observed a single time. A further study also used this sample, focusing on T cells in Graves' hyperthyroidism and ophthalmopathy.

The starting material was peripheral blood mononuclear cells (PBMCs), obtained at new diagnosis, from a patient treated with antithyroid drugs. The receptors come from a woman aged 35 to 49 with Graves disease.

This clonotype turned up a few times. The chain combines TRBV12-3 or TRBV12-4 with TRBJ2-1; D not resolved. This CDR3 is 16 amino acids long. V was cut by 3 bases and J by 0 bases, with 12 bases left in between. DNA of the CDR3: TGTGCCAGCAGTTTCCTGGCAGTCCTCTCCTACAATGAGCAGTTCTTC. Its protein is CASSFLAVLSYNEQFF.

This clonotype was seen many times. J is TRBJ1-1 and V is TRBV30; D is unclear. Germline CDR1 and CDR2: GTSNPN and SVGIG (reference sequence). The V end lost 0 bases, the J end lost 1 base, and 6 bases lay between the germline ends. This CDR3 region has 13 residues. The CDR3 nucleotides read TGTGCCTGGAGTGTACAAGAGAACACTGAAGCTTTCTTT. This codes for CAWSVQENTEAFF.

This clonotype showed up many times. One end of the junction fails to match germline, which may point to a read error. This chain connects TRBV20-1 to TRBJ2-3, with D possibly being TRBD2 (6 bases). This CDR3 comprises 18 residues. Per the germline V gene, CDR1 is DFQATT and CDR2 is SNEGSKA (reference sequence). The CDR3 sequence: CSVRLFPGPTGVTDTQYF. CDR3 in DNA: TGCAGTGTTAGATTATTCCCGGGCCCTACGGGGGTCACAGATACGCAGTATTTT.

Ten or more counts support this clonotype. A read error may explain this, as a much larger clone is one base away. The CDR3 DNA sequence: TGTGCCAGCAGATCTAGCACAGATACGCAGTATTTT. This encodes CASRSSTDTQYF. The chain has TRBV6-2 or TRBV6-3 and TRBJ2-3; no clear D. CDR1 and CDR2 (germline): MNHEY, SVGEGT. V lost 6 bases and J 0 bases, leaving 4 bases between the germline ends. This CDR3 is built from 12 residues.

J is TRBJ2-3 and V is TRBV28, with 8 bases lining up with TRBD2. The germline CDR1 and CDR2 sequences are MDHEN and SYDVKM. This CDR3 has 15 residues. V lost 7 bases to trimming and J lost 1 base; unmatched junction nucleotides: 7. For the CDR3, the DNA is TGTGCCAGCATCGCAGCGGGAGCGGGCACAGATACGCAGTATTTT. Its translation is CASIAAGAGTDTQYF.